These T cell receptor beta chains were read from a single sample in a study of blood T cell repertoires in COVID-19. The data were produced by immunoSEQ multiplex PCR, yet TCRdb's version contains in-frame clones alone and is incomplete. Of just over 650,000 clones listed, 80% to 90% are singletons. Sequencing was done on a sample of peripheral blood. These receptors were collected from a young woman with acute or convalescent COVID-19. The conserved cysteine and the conserved F or W are not part of the CDR3 here. Fields, in order: V gene, D gene, clone size, J gene, CDR3 protein. D genes are given only for firm matches. Size values are once, few and many counts, or a class for expanded clones, and some rows have none.

V gene: TRBV18; D gene: TRBD1; clone size: -; J gene: TRBJ1-3; CDR3 protein: ASSPDRGGNTIY
V gene: TRBV24-1; D gene: TRBD1; clone size: once; J gene: TRBJ1-5; CDR3 protein: ATSDSDREAGKQPQH
V gene: TRBV9; D gene: TRBD1; clone size: -; J gene: TRBJ2-3; CDR3 protein: ASSSGGSSTDTQY
V gene: TRBV28; D gene: -; clone size: -; J gene: TRBJ1-4; CDR3 protein: ASSLFRTNEKLF
V gene: TRBV5-1; D gene: TRBD1; clone size: -; J gene: TRBJ2-7; CDR3 protein: ASSPRDRVTYEQY
V gene: TRBV6-6; D gene: TRBD2; clone size: -; J gene: TRBJ2-5; CDR3 protein: ASSSRTSGDQETQY
V gene: TRBV7-8; D gene: -; clone size: -; J gene: TRBJ2-2; CDR3 protein: ASSRTSGELF
V gene: TRBV7-9; D gene: TRBD1; clone size: -; J gene: TRBJ1-5; CDR3 protein: ASSLKGQGVRQPQH
V gene: TRBV5-5; D gene: -; clone size: -; J gene: TRBJ1-2; CDR3 protein: ASSLDLGGYGYT
V gene: TRBV7-2; D gene: -; clone size: -; J gene: TRBJ1-2; CDR3 protein: ASSKGGVPGGIYGYT
V gene: TRBV29-1; D gene: -; clone size: -; J gene: TRBJ1-1; CDR3 protein: SVEGYRAEAF
V gene: TRBV2; D gene: -; clone size: -; J gene: TRBJ1-2; CDR3 protein: ASSGQGGNYGYT
V gene: TRBV4-2; D gene: -; clone size: -; J gene: TRBJ2-1; CDR3 protein: ASSFVADPNEQF
V gene: TRBV4-1; D gene: -; clone size: few; J gene: TRBJ1-5; CDR3 protein: ASRPSWAQRTNQPQH
V gene: TRBV4-3; D gene: TRBD1; clone size: -; J gene: TRBJ2-1; CDR3 protein: ASSQGTGQVHNEQF
V gene: TRBV27; D gene: -; clone size: -; J gene: TRBJ1-1; CDR3 protein: ASSLRGLNTEAF
V gene: TRBV5-1; D gene: -; clone size: -; J gene: TRBJ1-1; CDR3 protein: ASSSDYTEAF
V gene: TRBV28; D gene: -; clone size: -; J gene: TRBJ1-1; CDR3 protein: ASRPGPYMNTEAF
V gene: TRBV6-5; D gene: TRBD1; clone size: -; J gene: TRBJ1-2; CDR3 protein: ASSYRQGASVRGYT
V gene: TRBV5-6; D gene: TRBD1; clone size: -; J gene: TRBJ1-2; CDR3 protein: ASSRQGANGYT
V gene: TRBV19; D gene: TRBD2; clone size: -; J gene: TRBJ2-3; CDR3 protein: ASSIDLSGVGDTQY
V gene: TRBV5-1; D gene: -; clone size: -; J gene: TRBJ1-2; CDR3 protein: ASSLGQDYGYT
V gene: TRBV5-1; D gene: TRBD2; clone size: -; J gene: TRBJ2-2; CDR3 protein: ASSAISGVNTGELF
V gene: TRBV7-2; D gene: -; clone size: -; J gene: TRBJ1-1; CDR3 protein: ASSSLDRLEAF
V gene: TRBV2; D gene: TRBD1; clone size: -; J gene: TRBJ1-4; CDR3 protein: ASSEHRTGTNEKLF
V gene: TRBV19; D gene: -; clone size: -; J gene: TRBJ2-7; CDR3 protein: ASSAGPHYEQY
V gene: TRBV3-1/TRBV3-2; D gene: -; clone size: -; J gene: TRBJ1-1; CDR3 protein: ASSPDSILNTEAF
V gene: TRBV19; D gene: TRBD1; clone size: once; J gene: TRBJ2-3; CDR3 protein: ASRSITGTVLDTQY
V gene: TRBV24-1; D gene: -; clone size: -; J gene: TRBJ2-4; CDR3 protein: ATSGSSRGNIQY
V gene: TRBV18; D gene: -; clone size: -; J gene: TRBJ2-2; CDR3 protein: ASSPLRGDTGELF
V gene: TRBV27; D gene: -; clone size: -; J gene: TRBJ2-7; CDR3 protein: ASSPRQSSYEQY
V gene: TRBV2; D gene: -; clone size: -; J gene: TRBJ1-2; CDR3 protein: ASSELGYT
V gene: TRBV18; D gene: TRBD1; clone size: -; J gene: TRBJ2-7; CDR3 protein: ASSPNLGQGYPYEQY
V gene: TRBV5-1; D gene: -; clone size: -; J gene: TRBJ1-2; CDR3 protein: ASSLPGHNNYGYT
V gene: TRBV9; D gene: -; clone size: once; J gene: TRBJ2-5; CDR3 protein: ASSGGVMIDQETQY
V gene: TRBV5-5; D gene: -; clone size: -; J gene: TRBJ2-4; CDR3 protein: ASSSERGSMAKNIQY
V gene: TRBV10-3; D gene: -; clone size: -; J gene: TRBJ1-4; CDR3 protein: AISETGYSEKLF
V gene: TRBV2; D gene: -; clone size: -; J gene: TRBJ1-1; CDR3 protein: ASRIDRRNTEAF
V gene: TRBV18; D gene: -; clone size: -; J gene: TRBJ2-7; CDR3 protein: ASSRNRVDQGYEQY
V gene: TRBV5-4; D gene: -; clone size: -; J gene: TRBJ1-5; CDR3 protein: ASSLDLRDQPQH
V gene: TRBV7-6; D gene: -; clone size: once; J gene: TRBJ1-2; CDR3 protein: ASSLSGYT
V gene: TRBV29-1; D gene: -; clone size: -; J gene: TRBJ1-1; CDR3 protein: SVDSEVNTEAF
V gene: TRBV4-1; D gene: -; clone size: -; J gene: TRBJ2-5; CDR3 protein: ASSQGQRETQY
V gene: TRBV5-4; D gene: -; clone size: -; J gene: TRBJ1-1; CDR3 protein: ASSFQANTEAF
V gene: TRBV15; D gene: TRBD1; clone size: -; J gene: TRBJ1-5; CDR3 protein: ATRGQGLGQPQH
V gene: TRBV4-3; D gene: -; clone size: -; J gene: TRBJ2-5; CDR3 protein: ASSQVKETQY
V gene: TRBV30; D gene: -; clone size: -; J gene: TRBJ2-4; CDR3 protein: AWEDRKNIQY
V gene: TRBV2; D gene: -; clone size: -; J gene: TRBJ2-1; CDR3 protein: ASSLGGGAENEQF
V gene: TRBV25-1; D gene: TRBD1; clone size: -; J gene: TRBJ1-6; CDR3 protein: ASSDGTGSFRNSPLH
V gene: TRBV7-3; D gene: -; clone size: -; J gene: TRBJ2-3; CDR3 protein: ASSRRPSTDTQY
V gene: TRBV29-1; D gene: -; clone size: -; J gene: TRBJ1-3; CDR3 protein: SVRFLEAGNTIY
V gene: TRBV30; D gene: -; clone size: few; J gene: TRBJ1-4; CDR3 protein: AWTGGRRNEKLF
V gene: TRBV5-8; D gene: -; clone size: -; J gene: TRBJ2-3; CDR3 protein: ASSQGGYSTDTQY
V gene: TRBV5-1; D gene: -; clone size: -; J gene: TRBJ1-5; CDR3 protein: ASRIRVGQPQH
V gene: TRBV5-1; D gene: TRBD1; clone size: -; J gene: TRBJ2-1; CDR3 protein: ASRTGSSYNEQF